What follows are 17 T cell receptor beta chains derived from one specimen sequenced in a study of blood T cell repertoires in COVID-19. The table came from immunoSEQ multiplex PCR; TCRdb's copy has only in-frame clones and leaves some out. The repertoire holds about 98,000 clones, with roughly 87% as singletons. The sequenced material came from peripheral blood. All receptors come from a man between 65 and 80 years old with acute or convalescent COVID-19.

The rearrangement links TRBV5-1 to TRBJ1-1; D gene unclear. The CDR3 spans 17 residues. Germline CDR1 reads SGHRS; CDR2 reads YFSETQ. Trimming stripped 4 bases from V and 1 base from J, with 20 bases between. CDR3 nucleotide sequence: TGCGCCAGCAGCCCGGGGTCCCTCCGGGCGCAGAACACTGAAGCTTTCTTT. This translates into CASSPGSLRAQNTEAFF.

The chain couples TRBV19 to TRBJ2-7; 12 nucleotides align to TRBD2. V lost 5 bases, J lost 5 bases, and 10 bases stayed unmatched. Germline CDR1 LNHDA, CDR2 SQIVND (reference sequence). CDR3 size: 16 residues. The CDR3 bases are TGTGCCAGTAGTGCCTACCGACTAGCGGGGGCTAACGAGCAGTACTTC. Translation gives CASSAYRLAGANEQYF.

The J gene is TRBJ2-5, the V gene TRBV10-3; maybe TRBD1 (6 bases). The CDR3 totals 13 residues. V lost 3 bases, J lost 5 bases, and 10 bases lay in between. CDR1 and CDR2 from the germline V gene are ENHRY and SYGVKD. The CDR3 spells CAISDGQGETQYF. CDR3 bases: TGTGCCATCAGTGATGGGCAGGGGGAGACCCAGTACTTC.

Details on this clone: Other DNA sequences in this sample translate to the same CDR3. The chain joins TRBV9 to TRBJ2-7; D unclear. Trimming took off 0 bases at V and 0 bases at J, with 4 bases between the two ends. This CDR3 comprises 13 residues. Germline assignment: CDR1 SGDLS and CDR2 YYNGEE. CDR3 nucleotide sequence: TGTGCCAGCAGCGTAGGGAGCTCCTACGAGCAGTACTTC. Protein: CASSVGSSYEQYF.

The rearrangement joins TRBV5-1 to TRBJ2-3; no firm D call. V was clipped by 0 bases and J by 2 bases, with 7 bases between them. The CDR3 spans 14 residues. From germline, CDR1 is SGHRS and CDR2 YFSETQ. The CDR3 nucleotides are TGCGCCAGCAGCTTGGACAGTTTCACAGATACGCAGTATTTT. It is translated as CASSLDSFTDTQYF.

This chain uses TRBV19 with TRBJ1-2, with TRBD1 matching 7 bases. Unmatched junction bases numbered 8, after V lost 4 bases and J lost 0 bases. Germline V gene sequence: CDR1 LNHDA, CDR2 SQIVND (reference sequence). This CDR3 has 16 amino acids. The CDR3 reads CASSSFGQATNYGYTF. CDR3 DNA: TGTGCCAGTAGTAGCTTCGGACAGGCTACTAACTATGGCTACACCTTC.

CDR3 amino acids: CASGGGGYQPQHF. CDR3 DNA: TGTGCCTCGGGCGGGGGGGGATATCAGCCCCAGCATTTT. This chain connects TRBV10-3 to TRBJ1-5; TRBD1 is a possible D gene (5 bases). With 11 bases removed from V and 5 bases from J, the gap between germline ends came to 16 bases. The length of the CDR3 is 13 residues. Germline CDR1 and CDR2: ENHRY and SYGVKD.

V and J are TRBV6-5 and TRBJ1-6; D uncertain. V dropped 7 bases and J dropped 9 bases, with 10 bases sitting between them. This CDR3 contains 12 residues. Germline CDR1 is MNHEY and CDR2 is SVGAGI. CDR3 coding DNA: TGTGCCAGCACGGGTCGGGTTTCACCCCTCCACTTT. Protein sequence: CASTGRVSPLHF.

The chain combines TRBV27 with TRBJ1-5; 10 bases agree with TRBD1. V shed 8 bases, J shed 2 bases, and the junction held 3 bases outside the gene matches. The CDR3 extends over 14 amino acids. The germline V gene has CDR1 MNHEY and CDR2 SMNVEV (reference sequence). The CDR3: CASRGTGGNQPQHF. DNA of the CDR3: TGTGCCAGCCGCGGGACAGGGGGCAATCAGCCCCAGCATTTT.

J is TRBJ1-6 and V is TRBV5-4, with D possibly matching TRBD1 (5 bases). The CDR3 has 15 residues. V was trimmed by 2 bases and J by 7 bases, leaving 13 bases between them. CDR1 is SGHNT and CDR2 is YYREEE in the germline V gene (reference sequence). The CDR3 nucleotides are TGTGCCAGCAGCTTCTTCGGGGGTATCAATTCACCCCTCCACTTT. Its translation is CASSFFGGINSPLHF.

This clone was observed once. CDR3 DNA: TGCGCCAGCAGCTTCGCGGGGGGGGAGACCCAGTACTTC. Translation gives CASSFAGGETQYF. The gene calls are TRBV5-1 and TRBJ2-5, with 9 bases identical to TRBD2. There are 13 residues in the CDR3. The V gene end was trimmed by 2 bases and the J gene end by 5 bases; junction bases not matched to a gene: 1. Germline CDR1 SGHRS, CDR2 YFSETQ.

The chain combines TRBV5-8 with TRBJ2-2, with TRBD2 matching over 7 bases. The CDR3 spans 18 residues. The germline V gene encodes CDR1 SGHTS and CDR2 YDEGEE. The V and J ends lost 2 bases and 5 bases, in that order; junction bases with no gene match: 15. CDR3 in DNA: TGTGCCAGCAGCTTAAAGCTCGGTACGGGGGGTCATACCGGGGAGCTGTTTTTT. Its translation: CASSLKLGTGGHTGELFF.

The chain carries TRBV28 and TRBJ1-5; 9 nucleotides agree with TRBD1. The CDR3 is 14 residues long. Trimming took 5 bases from V and 6 from J; bases not matched to a gene: 5. Germline-derived CDR1 and CDR2 are MDHEN and SYDVKM. The CDR3 nucleotides are TGTGCCAGCAGTCCGGGACAGGGTAGTCAGCCCCAGCATTTT. It yields the protein CASSPGQGSQPQHF.

This chain uses TRBV5-1 with TRBJ1-3; TRBD1 aligns across 8 bases. V dropped 3 bases and J dropped 8; count of bases not matched to a gene: 7. From germline, CDR1 is SGHRS and CDR2 YFSETQ. The CDR3 covers 14 residues. CDR3 sequence reads: CASSSRTGKDTIYF. In DNA, the CDR3 is TGCGCCAGCAGCTCTCGGACAGGGAAAGACACCATATATTTT.

V is TRBV10-2 and J is TRBJ1-6; no reliable D call. V shed 2 bases and J shed 7 bases, with 6 bases lying between them. The CDR3 runs 13 residues. CDR1 is WSHSY and CDR2 is SAAADI in the germline V gene. CDR3 DNA sequence: TGCGCCAGCAGTGAGGACGGGAATTCACCCCTCCACTTT. It encodes CASSEDGNSPLHF.

The rearrangement links TRBV2 to TRBJ1-5; perhaps TRBD1 as D (6 bases). The CDR3 runs 15 residues. The V and J ends lost 6 bases and 1 base respectively, with 13 bases between them. Germline V gene data show CDR1 as SNHLY and CDR2 as FYNNEI. CDR3 region: CASSAQGPSNQPQHF. The CDR3 coding sequence is TGTGCCAGCAGCGCTCAGGGGCCCAGCAATCAGCCCCAGCATTTT.

This rearrangement joins TRBV9 to TRBJ1-2, with 8 bases identical to TRBD1. Germline lookup yields CDR1 SGDLS and CDR2 YYNGEE. CDR3 length: 14 residues. Unmatched junction bases numbered 4, after V lost 0 bases and J lost 6 bases. The CDR3 sequence: CASSVGGQVHGYTF. CDR3 bases: TGTGCCAGCAGCGTAGGGGGACAGGTCCATGGCTACACCTTC.